The 8 T cell receptor beta chains given below trace back to one sample, sequenced in a study of blood T cell repertoires in COVID-19. TCRdb's copy holds only in-frame clones and misses some; the assay was immunoSEQ multiplex PCR. There are about 220,000 clones in the sample; approximately 85% occur only once, and 5.2% lies in the top ten. Sequences were obtained from peripheral blood. The receptors originated from a woman aged 70 to 79 with COVID-19, enrolled during active disease.

The genes are TRBV5-4 and TRBJ2-2; tentatively, D is TRBD1 (5 bases). Germline assignment: CDR1 SGHNT and CDR2 YYREEE (reference sequence). Deletions cut 0 bases from V and 6 bases from J, with 9 bases between. This CDR3 region has 14 residues. The CDR3 here is CASSLVQGAGELFF. As DNA, the CDR3 is TGTGCCAGCAGCTTGGTTCAGGGTGCCGGGGAGCTGTTTTTT.

The chain uses TRBV24-1 and TRBJ2-3; D may be TRBD2 (7 bases). This CDR3 comprises 15 residues. Per germline, CDR1 KGHDR and CDR2 SFDVKD. V was cut by 4 bases and J by 3 bases, with 13 bases left in between. The CDR3 spells CATSDLGGATDTQYF. DNA of the CDR3: TGTGCCACCAGTGACCTTGGGGGGGCTACAGATACGCAGTATTTT.

The chain recombines TRBV10-1 with TRBJ2-7, with D uncertain. Germline V gene sequence: CDR1 WNHNN, CDR2 SYGVQD (reference sequence). Between the trimmed V and J ends, which lost 5 bases and 4 bases, there was a span of 12 bases. There are 13 residues in the CDR3. The CDR3 nucleotides read TGCGCCAGCAGTTCCGCCCCGGTATACGAGCAGTACTTC. This encodes CASSSAPVYEQYF.

The chain has TRBV3-1 (or the pseudogene TRBV3-2) and TRBJ2-7, with D uncertain. V shed 2 bases and J shed 2 bases, with 4 bases lying between them. Germline V gene data show CDR1 as LGHDT and CDR2 as YNNKEL (reference sequence). The length of the CDR3 is 12 residues. The CDR3 DNA reads as TGTGCCAGCAGCCAAAATACCTACGAGCAGTACTTC. Amino acids: CASSQNTYEQYF.

The chain links TRBV9 to TRBJ1-2; TRBD1 matches at 7 bases. The ends lost 1 base at V and 8 bases at J; junction bases unmatched: 8. Germline-derived CDR1 and CDR2 are SGDLS and YYNGEE. This CDR3 is 14 amino acids long. The DNA of the CDR3 is TGTGCCAGCAGCGTAAATACAGGGGCGTACGGCTACACCTTC. Amino acid sequence: CASSVNTGAYGYTF.

The V and J genes are TRBV10-1 and TRBJ1-3; TRBD1 is a possible D gene (5 bases). The V gene's germline CDR1 is WNHNN and CDR2 SYGVQD (reference sequence). Trimming stripped 0 bases from V and 2 bases from J, with 8 bases between. This CDR3 spans 15 amino acids. CDR3 sequence: CASSESGGPGNTIYF. The CDR3 DNA sequence: TGCGCCAGCAGTGAGTCCGGGGGACCTGGAAACACCATATATTTT.

This clone was observed a handful of times. V is TRBV4-2 and J is TRBJ1-1; D is unclear. Germline values: CDR1 LGHNA, CDR2 YNFKEQ. This CDR3 spans 14 amino acids. Deletions cut 0 bases from V and 1 base from J, with 6 bases between. CDR3 sequence (DNA): TGTGCCAGCAGCCAAGATCTTAAGAACACTGAAGCTTTCTTT. Its protein is CASSQDLKNTEAFF.

The V call is TRBV19, the J call TRBJ2-7; TRBD2 aligns across 8 bases. The CDR3 has 14 amino acids. V dropped 1 base and J dropped 6; count of bases not matched to a gene: 5. Per the germline V gene, CDR1 is LNHDA and CDR2 is SQIVND (reference sequence). CDR3 protein: CASSIAGGPGEQYF. The CDR3 DNA is TGTGCCAGTAGTATAGCGGGAGGGCCTGGCGAGCAGTACTTC.